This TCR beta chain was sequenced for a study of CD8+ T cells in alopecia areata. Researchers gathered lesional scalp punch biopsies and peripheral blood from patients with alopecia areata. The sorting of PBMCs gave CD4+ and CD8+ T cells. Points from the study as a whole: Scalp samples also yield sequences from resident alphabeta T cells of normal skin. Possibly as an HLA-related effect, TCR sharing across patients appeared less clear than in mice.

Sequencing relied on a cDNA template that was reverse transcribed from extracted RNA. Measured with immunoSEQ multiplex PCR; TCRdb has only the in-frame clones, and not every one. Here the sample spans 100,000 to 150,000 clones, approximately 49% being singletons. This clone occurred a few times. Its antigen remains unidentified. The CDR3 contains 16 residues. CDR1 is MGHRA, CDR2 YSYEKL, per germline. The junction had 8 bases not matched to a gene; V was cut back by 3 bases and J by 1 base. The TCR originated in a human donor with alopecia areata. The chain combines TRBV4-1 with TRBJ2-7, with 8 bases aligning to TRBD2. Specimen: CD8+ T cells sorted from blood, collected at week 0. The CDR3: CASSHSTSGTSYEQYF. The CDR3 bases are TGCGCCAGCAGCCACAGTACTAGCGGAACTTCCTACGAGCAGTACTTC.